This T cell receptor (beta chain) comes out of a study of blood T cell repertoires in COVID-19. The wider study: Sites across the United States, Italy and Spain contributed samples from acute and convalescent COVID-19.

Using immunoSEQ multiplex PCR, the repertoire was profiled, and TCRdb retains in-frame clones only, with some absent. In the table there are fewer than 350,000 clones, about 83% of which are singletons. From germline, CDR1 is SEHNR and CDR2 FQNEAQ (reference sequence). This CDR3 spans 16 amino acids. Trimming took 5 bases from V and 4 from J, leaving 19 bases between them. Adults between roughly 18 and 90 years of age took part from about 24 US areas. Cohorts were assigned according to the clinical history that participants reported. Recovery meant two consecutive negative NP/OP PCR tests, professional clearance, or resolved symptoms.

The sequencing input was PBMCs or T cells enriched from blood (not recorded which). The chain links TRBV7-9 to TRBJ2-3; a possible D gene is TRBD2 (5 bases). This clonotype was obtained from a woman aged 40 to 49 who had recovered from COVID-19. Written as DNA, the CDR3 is TGTGCCAGCAGCGCCTCGGACTTAGCGAGCCCAGATACGCAGTATTTT. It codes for CASSASDLASPDTQYF.